A single sample is the source of the 7 T cell receptor beta chains below, sequenced in a study of blood T cell repertoires in COVID-19 (dated by TCRdb to between 2020 and 2021). To prepare the library, the immunoSEQ multiplex PCR assay was applied. Sourced from immuneACCESS, this table was stored by TCRdb with only in-frame sequences that have V and J called. A share of the clones is absent; for the studies checked, an unresolved V gene accounts for under half, and the remainder has no known explanation. Across this sample there are approximately 220,000 clones, with approximately 80% seen only once. The ten largest clones capture approximately 30% of the sample. Material for sequencing was peripheral blood. All receptors come from a man in his forties with acute or convalescent COVID-19.

The table lists this clone with a few counts. The chain employs TRBV19 and TRBJ2-7; 7 bases align to TRBD1. Germline CDR1 is LNHDA and CDR2 is SQIVND (reference sequence). The CDR3 runs to 16 residues. J gave up 1 base and V 4 bases, and 10 bases lay outside the gene matches. CDR3 protein: CASSKTPGQTSYEQYF. DNA for the CDR3: TGTGCCAGTAGTAAGACTCCGGGACAGACATCCTACGAGCAGTACTTC. Variable domain in full (rest from reference TRBV19 and TRBJ2-7): DGGITQSPKYLFRKEGQNVTLSCEQNLNHDAMYWYRQDPGQGLRLIYYSQIVNDFQKGDIAEGYSVSREKKESFPLTVTSAQKNPTAFYLCASSKTPGQTSYEQYFGPGTRLTVT.

This clone appeared a few times. The rearrangement joins TRBV19 to TRBJ1-5; D may be TRBD1 (5 bases). This CDR3 region has 16 residues. V gave up 0 bases and J gave up 7 bases, with 16 bases separating them. Germline V gene data show CDR1 as LNHDA and CDR2 as SQIVND (reference sequence). CDR3 bases: TGTGCCAGTAGTATAGATCTGGGTCAGGGTCGACAGCCCCAGCATTTT. Its protein is CASSIDLGQGRQPQHF.

The chain joins TRBV19 to TRBJ2-4; 7 bases map to TRBD2. This CDR3 has 14 residues. Looked up from germline, CDR1 is LNHDA and CDR2 is SQIVND (reference sequence). Trimming removed 4 bases from V and 3 bases from J; junction bases left unmatched: 3. The CDR3 protein is CASSSPGGKNIQYF. As DNA, the CDR3 is TGTGCCAGTAGTAGCCCGGGGGGCAAAAACATTCAGTACTTC.

The chain employs TRBV19 and TRBJ1-2, with D tentatively TRBD1 (5 bases). This CDR3 has 14 residues. Germline CDR1 and CDR2: LNHDA and SQIVND (reference sequence). Trimming took 4 bases from V and 0 from J, leaving 9 bases between them. CDR3 in amino acids: CASSNQGANYGYTF. The CDR3, as DNA: TGTGCCAGTAGTAACCAGGGTGCTAACTATGGCTACACCTTC.

The chain employs TRBV10-3 and TRBJ2-3; D might be TRBD1 (6 bases). There are 15 residues in the CDR3. The germline V and J ends were trimmed by 7 bases and 0 bases, with 14 bases remaining between them. In germline, CDR1 is ENHRY, CDR2 SYGVKD. CDR3 in amino acids: CAITSDRTSTDTQYF. CDR3 in DNA: TGTGCCATCACCTCCGACAGGACGAGCACAGATACGCAGTATTTT.

The V call is TRBV29-1, the J call TRBJ1-2; D is unclear. Germline CDR1 and CDR2: SQVTM and ANQGSEA. The CDR3 has 14 amino acids. V was trimmed by 4 bases and J by 6 bases, leaving 18 bases between them. DNA of the CDR3: TGCAGCGTTGGTATCCCGGGTGACGATCATGGCTACACCTTC. It yields the protein CSVGIPGDDHGYTF.

The chain couples TRBV4-1 to TRBJ2-1; 7 nucleotides agree with TRBD2. CDR1 and CDR2 (germline): MGHRA, YSYEKL. The CDR3 covers 17 residues. Trimming took 3 bases from V and 2 from J; bases not matched to a gene: 10. The CDR3 loop is CASSHTEAGPTYNEQFF. CDR3 DNA: TGCGCCAGCAGCCATACCGAAGCGGGACCAACCTACAATGAGCAGTTCTTC.